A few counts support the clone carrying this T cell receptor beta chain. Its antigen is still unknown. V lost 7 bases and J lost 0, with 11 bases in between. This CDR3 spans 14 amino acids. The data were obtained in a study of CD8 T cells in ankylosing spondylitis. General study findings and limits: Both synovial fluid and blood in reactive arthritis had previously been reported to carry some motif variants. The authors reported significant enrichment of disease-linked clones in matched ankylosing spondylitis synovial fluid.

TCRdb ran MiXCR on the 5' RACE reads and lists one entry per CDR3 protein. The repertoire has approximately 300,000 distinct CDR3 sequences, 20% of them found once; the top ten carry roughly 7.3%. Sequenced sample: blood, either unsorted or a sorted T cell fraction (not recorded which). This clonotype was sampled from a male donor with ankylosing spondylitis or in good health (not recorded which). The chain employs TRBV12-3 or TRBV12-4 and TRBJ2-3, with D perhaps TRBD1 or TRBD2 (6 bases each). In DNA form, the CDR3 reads TGTGCCAGCACCCTGGGGGGCAGCACAGATACGCAGTATTTT. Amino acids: CASTLGGSTDTQYF.